This T cell receptor (beta chain) emerged from a study of response to subunit inactivated influenza vaccine. TCRdb reprocessed the RT-PCR reads via MiXCR and lists one record per CDR3 protein. The top ten hold roughly 29% of the sample, which has under 200,000 distinct CDR3 sequences, more than 10% seen once. This clonotype was observed a handful of times. The data were also submitted as part of a second study, on T cells expressing NK-cell markers. That study adds: UMIs were included in TCR beta cDNA generated by 5'RACE template switching. The same clonotypes also predominated in the CD3+CD56-NKG2C+ fraction of four donors.

The sequence came from a man between 50 and 59 years old who received an inactivated influenza vaccine. This specimen was CD8+ T cells sorted from PBMCs, taken roughly 13 days after vaccination.

For the CDR3, the DNA is TGTGCCAGTAGTACCACCCTCGCGGGAGGATCCTACAATGAGCAGTTCTTC. Its protein product is CASSTTLAGGSYNEQFF. The chain combines TRBV19 with TRBJ2-1; 8 bases fit TRBD2. V was pared by 4 bases and J by 1 base, with 9 bases of the junction left unmatched. CDR1 and CDR2 (germline): LNHDA, SQIVND (reference sequence). This CDR3 comprises 17 residues.